A selection of T cell receptor beta chains follows, all from one sample in a study of T cell repertoires in cytomegalovirus infection. No antigen is known for these receptors. In TCRdb, the reads were re-called with MiXCR into one record per CDR3 protein. The sample contains fewer than 1,000,000 distinct CDR3 sequences, approximately 32% of which appear only once. The input for sequencing was cultured CD8+ T cells from PBMCs, taken from culture after CMV antigen stimulation. All receptors come from a human donor in good health (CMV status not recorded). Some clones in this sample may be carry-over from other donors' samples. Both conserved end residues are part of each CDR3. D genes are given only for firm matches. The size of a clone is reported for some rows only, either as once, few or many, or as a class for expanded clones.

j_gene: TRBJ1-3; abundance: -; v_gene: TRBV3-1; d_gene: TRBD1; CDR3aa: CASSRRQGEVVIENTIYF; CDR3nt: TGTGCCAGCAGCAGGAGACAGGGAGAGGTGGTAATCGAAAACACCATATATTTT
j_gene: TRBJ1-1; abundance: few; v_gene: TRBV7-3; d_gene: -; CDR3aa: CASSLWELNTEAFF; CDR3nt: TGTGCCAGCAGCTTATGGGAATTGAACACTGAAGCTTTCTTT
j_gene: TRBJ2-1; abundance: -; v_gene: TRBV7-4; d_gene: TRBD1; CDR3aa: CASTLGVQGAPISYNEQFF; CDR3nt: TGTGCCAGCACCCTCGGAGTGCAGGGGGCCCCCATCTCCTACAATGAGCAGTTCTTC
j_gene: TRBJ1-2; abundance: -; v_gene: TRBV19; d_gene: -; CDR3aa: CASLQGTYGYTF; CDR3nt: TGTGCCAGCCTGCAGGGGACCTATGGCTACACCTTC
j_gene: TRBJ1-5; abundance: few; v_gene: TRBV19; d_gene: TRBD1; CDR3aa: CASSIDPRTGDGQPQHF; CDR3nt: TGTGCCAGTAGTATAGATCCGCGGACAGGGGACGGGCAGCCCCAGCATTTT
j_gene: TRBJ2-7; abundance: few; v_gene: TRBV7-8; d_gene: -; CDR3aa: CASTPETSYEQYF; CDR3nt: TGTGCCAGTACCCCGGAGACCTCCTACGAGCAGTACTTC
j_gene: TRBJ2-3; abundance: -; v_gene: TRBV12-3/TRBV12-4; d_gene: -; CDR3aa: CASSYTGAASTDTQYF; CDR3nt: TGTGCCAGCTCATATACGGGTGCGGCGAGCACAGATACGCAGTATTTT
j_gene: TRBJ1-2; abundance: -; v_gene: TRBV7-5; d_gene: -; CDR3aa: CISVSEAIRSDGYTF; CDR3nt: -
j_gene: TRBJ2-3; abundance: few; v_gene: TRBV7-6; d_gene: TRBD1; CDR3aa: CASSSWDRGRDTQYF; CDR3nt: TGTGCCAGCAGCTCCTGGGACAGGGGCCGGGATACGCAGTATTTT
j_gene: TRBJ2-1; abundance: -; v_gene: TRBV2; d_gene: TRBD2; CDR3aa: CASLSLTSGAYNEQFF; CDR3nt: TGTGCCAGCCTCTCCCTGACTAGCGGGGCATACAATGAGCAGTTCTTC
j_gene: TRBJ2-1; abundance: many; v_gene: TRBV7-9; d_gene: TRBD1; CDR3aa: CASSFDRVRDNEQFF; CDR3nt: TGTGCCAGCAGCTTCGACAGGGTTCGAGACAATGAGCAGTTCTTC
j_gene: TRBJ1-1; abundance: -; v_gene: TRBV7-6; d_gene: TRBD1; CDR3aa: CASSLETGAMNTETFF; CDR3nt: TGTGCCAGCAGCTTAGAGACAGGGGCCATGAACACTGAAACTTTCTTT
j_gene: TRBJ1-1; abundance: -; v_gene: TRBV20-1; d_gene: -; CDR3aa: CSADYPPAGNAFF; CDR3nt: TGCAGTGCTGACTACCCTCCGGCAGGGAATGCTTTCTTT
j_gene: TRBJ1-2; abundance: few; v_gene: TRBV7-6; d_gene: -; CDR3aa: CASSAGGVYYGYTF; CDR3nt: TGTGCCAGCAGCGCCGGGGGGGTTTACTATGGCTACACCTTC
j_gene: TRBJ2-4; abundance: -; v_gene: TRBV19; d_gene: -; CDR3aa: CASSTVDPILAKNIQYF; CDR3nt: TGTGCCAGTAGTACCGTAGACCCGATCCTAGCCAAAAACATTCAGTACTTC
j_gene: TRBJ2-5; abundance: few; v_gene: TRBV27; d_gene: -; CDR3aa: CASSWGPSEFKETQYF; CDR3nt: TGTGCCAGCAGTTGGGGACCTAGCGAATTTAAGGAGACCCAGTACTTC